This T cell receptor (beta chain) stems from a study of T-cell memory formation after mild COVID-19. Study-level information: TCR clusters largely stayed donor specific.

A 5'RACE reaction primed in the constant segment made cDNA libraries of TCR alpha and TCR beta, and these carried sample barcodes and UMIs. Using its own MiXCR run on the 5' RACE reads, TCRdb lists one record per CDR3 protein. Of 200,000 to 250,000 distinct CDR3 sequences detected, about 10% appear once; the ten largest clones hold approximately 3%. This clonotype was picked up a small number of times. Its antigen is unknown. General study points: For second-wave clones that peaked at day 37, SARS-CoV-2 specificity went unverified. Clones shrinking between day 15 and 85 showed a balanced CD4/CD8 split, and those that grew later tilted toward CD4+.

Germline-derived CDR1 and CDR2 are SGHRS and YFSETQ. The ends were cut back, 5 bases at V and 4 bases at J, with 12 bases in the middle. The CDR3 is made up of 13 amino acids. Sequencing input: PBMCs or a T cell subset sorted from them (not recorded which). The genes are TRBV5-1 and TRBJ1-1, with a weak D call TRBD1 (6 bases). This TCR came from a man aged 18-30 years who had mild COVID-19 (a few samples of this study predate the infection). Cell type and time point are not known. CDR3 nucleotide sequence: TGCGCCAGCAGAGAGGGGGGATTCACTGAAGCTTTCTTT. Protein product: CASREGGFTEAFF. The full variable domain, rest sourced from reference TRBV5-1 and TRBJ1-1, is KAGVTQTPRYLIKTRGQQVTLSCSPISGHRSVSWYQQTPGQGLQFLFEYFSETQRNKGNFPGRFSGRQFSNSRSEMNVSTLELGDSALYLCASREGGFTEAFFGQGTRLTVV.